What follows are 5 T cell receptor beta chains derived from one specimen sequenced in a study of T-cell memory formation after mild COVID-19. From the 5' RACE reads, TCRdb called clonotypes with MiXCR, one entry per CDR3 protein. The sample has hundreds of thousands of distinct CDR3 sequences; less than 20% are singletons. Sequencing was carried out using PBMCs or a T cell subset sorted from them (not recorded which). These TCRs come from an adult woman who had mild COVID-19 (a few samples of this study predate the infection). Cell type and time point are not known.

The V gene is TRBV6-5, the J gene TRBJ1-1, with D possibly TRBD1 on 6 matching bases. The V and J ends lost 2 bases and 5 bases respectively, with 12 bases between them. CDR1 and CDR2 from the germline V gene are MNHEY and SVGAGI. The CDR3 is made up of 14 amino acids. The CDR3: CASSYTGMGTEAFF. The CDR3 nucleotides are TGTGCCAGCAGTTACACAGGGATGGGTACTGAAGCTTTCTTT.

The genes are TRBV2 and TRBJ2-7; 10 bases align to TRBD2. The V gene end was trimmed by 3 bases and the J gene end by 7 bases; junction bases not matched to a gene: 6. CDR1 is SNHLY and CDR2 is FYNNEI in the germline V gene. The CDR3 has 14 amino acids. In DNA form, the CDR3 reads TGTGCCAGCAGTGAGACTAGCGGGCGAGGGGAGCAGTACTTC. This codes for CASSETSGRGEQYF.

J is TRBJ2-7 and V is TRBV7-9, with 12 bases that match TRBD1. The CDR3 loop spans 15 amino acids. Germline CDR1 reads SEHNR; CDR2 reads FQNEAQ (reference sequence). Unmatched junction bases numbered 7, after V lost 5 bases and J lost 5 bases. CDR3 sequence reads: CASSLDGTGGNEQYF. The CDR3 DNA follows: TGTGCCAGCAGCCTGGACGGGACAGGGGGCAACGAGCAGTACTTC.

This clonotype was detected only a few times. The V gene is TRBV24-1, the J gene TRBJ2-5; 9 bases are a match to TRBD1. This CDR3 region has 15 residues. Germline V gene sequence: CDR1 KGHDR, CDR2 SFDVKD. The ends lost 3 bases at V and 5 bases at J; junction bases unmatched: 6. CDR3 bases: TGTGCCACCAGTGATGACGGACAGGGGATGGAGACCCAGTACTTC. Protein: CATSDDGQGMETQYF.

This rearrangement joins TRBV28 to TRBJ2-4; D perhaps matches TRBD2 (7 bases). From germline, CDR1 is MDHEN and CDR2 SYDVKM. The length of the CDR3 is 14 residues. Trimming removed 8 bases at V and 7 bases at J, with 18 bases between. CDR3 DNA: TGTGCCAGCGTTGCCGGGGGGCGGTGGAACATTCAGTACTTC. This sequence encodes CASVAGGRWNIQYF.